Described below is a single TCR beta chain sequence and its context. Each donor was healthy, and each was a bone marrow donor. This record comes from a study of cytomegalovirus exposure and HLA in healthy donors. The CDR3 runs 15 residues. V shed 6 bases, J shed 3 bases, and the junction held 8 bases outside the gene matches. CDR1 is MNHNS and CDR2 is SASEGT in the germline V gene. Use of 60 Vbeta and 13 Jbeta primers characterized the PCR. Repertoires were generated with immunoSEQ multiplex PCR, while TCRdb's copy carries only in-frame clones and drops some. In the table there are roughly 150,000 clones, roughly 83% of which are singletons.

This chain links TRBV6-1 with TRBJ1-1; 9 bases agree with TRBD1. The specimen was PBMCs. The receptor was isolated from a boy younger than 10 in good health and CMV-seronegative. CDR3 sequence (DNA): TGTGCCAGCAGCGGGACAGGGCGGGGGGACACTGAAGCTTTCTTT. It codes for CASSGTGRGDTEAFF.